The 9 T cell receptor beta chains below all came from one sample that was sequenced in a study of blood T cells in healthy people across ages. Using a J-beta primer mix together with a sample-barcoded 5' primer, a second PCR was run for roughly 7 to 11 cycles. TCRdb reanalysed the 5' RACE reads using MiXCR and keeps one entry per CDR3 protein. Among about 830,000 distinct CDR3 sequences, 60% to 80% were seen once, and the ten largest hold around 30%. Sequencing input: blood. The receptors come from a man younger than 40 in good health.

This clonotype was detected only a few times. This chain uses TRBV12-3 or TRBV12-4 with TRBJ2-1; TRBD2 agrees at 9 bases. Matching the DNA end better, TRBJ2-7 makes the J call doubtful. The CDR3 has 15 amino acids. In DNA form, the CDR3 reads TGTGCCAGCAGCTATAGCGGGGGCTCATACAATGAGCAGTACTTC. Encoded protein: CASSYSGGSYNEQYF.

The chain combines TRBV20-1 with TRBJ2-5, with D perhaps given as TRBD1 or TRBD2 (6 bases each). This CDR3 spans 15 amino acids. In germline, CDR1 is DFQATT, CDR2 SNEGSKA (reference sequence). V gave up 5 bases and J gave up 1 base, with 17 bases separating them. CDR3 DNA sequence: TGCAGTGCTGTTAATCGGGGGCCCATCCAAGAGACCCAGTACTTC. Translated, it gives CSAVNRGPIQETQYF.

The rearrangement joins TRBV14 to TRBJ2-5; the D gene is possibly TRBD1 (6 bases). The J call may be in error: the DNA end matches TRBJ2-7 better. Germline V lookup: CDR1 SGHDN, CDR2 FVKESK. This CDR3 contains 13 residues. CDR3 loop: CASSHRTVYEQYF. As DNA, the CDR3 is TGTGCCAGCAGCCACAGGACAGTATACGAGCAGTACTTC.

J is TRBJ2-3 and V is TRBV20-1; 12 positions agree with TRBD2. Unmatched junction bases numbered 2, after V lost 6 bases and J lost 1 base. The length of the CDR3 is 14 residues. From germline, CDR1 is DFQATT and CDR2 SNEGSKA (reference sequence). CDR3: CSARLAGGTDTQYF. The CDR3 nucleotides read TGCAGTGCCAGACTAGCGGGGGGCACAGATACGCAGTATTTT.

This clonotype was detected a few times. This may be a read error, as it is one base from a much larger clone. V gene TRBV20-1 combines with J gene TRBJ2-1; D might be TRBD1 (7 bases). Germline assignment: CDR1 DFQATT and CDR2 SNEGSKA (reference sequence). The CDR3 runs to 15 residues. V lost 5 bases, J lost 5 bases, and 19 bases lay in between. The CDR3 sequence is CSAPSRGVANNEQFF. The CDR3 nucleotides read TGCAGTGCTCCTAGCAGGGGGGTAGCGAACAATGAGCAGTTCTTC.

The V call is TRBV5-1, the J call TRBJ2-6; no definite D call. This CDR3 region has 16 residues. V lost 4 bases, J lost 0 bases, and 11 bases lay in between. CDR1 is SGHRS, CDR2 YFSETQ, per germline. The CDR3 protein is CASSLQWSSGANVLTF. DNA of the CDR3: TGCGCCAGCAGCCTGCAGTGGAGCTCTGGGGCCAACGTCCTGACTTTC.

This clonotype was counted a single time. The V gene is TRBV6-5, the J gene TRBJ2-1; weak D call: TRBD2 (6 bases). This CDR3 is built from 15 residues. The V gene's germline CDR1 is MNHEY and CDR2 SVGAGI. Trimming took 5 bases from V and 0 from J, leaving 11 bases between them. Here the CDR3 reads CASSETRSSYNEQFF. CDR3 coding DNA: TGTGCCAGCAGTGAGACTAGGAGCTCCTACAATGAGCAGTTCTTC.

This chain links TRBV30 with TRBJ2-3; D uncertain. This CDR3 region has 15 residues. Trimming took off 2 bases at V and 8 bases at J, with 20 bases between the two ends. In germline, CDR1 is GTSNPN, CDR2 SVGIG (reference sequence). CDR3 sequence (DNA): TGTGCCTGGAGTCCCCTGGGTAGCTCTTTGGGTACGCAGTATTTT. It is translated as CAWSPLGSSLGTQYF.

The rearrangement links TRBV6-5 to TRBJ2-7, with 10 bases that match TRBD1. Germline values: CDR1 MNHEY, CDR2 SVGAGI. This CDR3 is built from 14 residues. The junction had 7 bases not matched to a gene; V was cut back by 4 bases and J by 7 bases. In nucleotides, the CDR3 is TGTGCCAGCAGTTCGGACAGGGGGTATGATGAGCAGTACTTC. The encoded protein is CASSSDRGYDEQYF.